Detailed here is one T cell receptor (beta chain). Clones were read by immunoSEQ multiplex PCR, and TCRdb kept only the in-frame ones, dropping some. The sample lists roughly 700,000 clones, approximately 90% occurring once. The sample belongs to a study of blood T cell repertoires in COVID-19. V lost 6 bases to trimming and J lost 0 bases; unmatched junction nucleotides: 2. This CDR3 contains 15 residues. The V gene's germline CDR1 is SNHLY and CDR2 FYNNEI. The chain recombines TRBV2 with TRBJ1-5, with TRBD1 identical over 10 bases. Sequenced input: peripheral blood. The TCR sequence derives from a woman aged 18-29 years with acute or convalescent COVID-19. The chain's CDR3 is CASRRTGGSNQPQHF. CDR3 bases: TGTGCCAGCAGAAGGACAGGGGGTAGCAATCAGCCCCAGCATTTT.